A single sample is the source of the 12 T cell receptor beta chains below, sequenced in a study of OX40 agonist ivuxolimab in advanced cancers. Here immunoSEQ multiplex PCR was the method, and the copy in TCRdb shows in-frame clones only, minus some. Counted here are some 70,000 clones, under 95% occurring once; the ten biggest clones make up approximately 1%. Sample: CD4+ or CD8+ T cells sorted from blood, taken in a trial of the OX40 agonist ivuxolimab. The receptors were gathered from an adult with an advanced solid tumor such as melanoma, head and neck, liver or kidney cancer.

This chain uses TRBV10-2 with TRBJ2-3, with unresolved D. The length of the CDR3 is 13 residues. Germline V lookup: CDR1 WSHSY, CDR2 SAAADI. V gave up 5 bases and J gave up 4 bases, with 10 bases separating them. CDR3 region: CASSSLGADTQYF. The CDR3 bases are TGCGCCAGCAGTTCCCTAGGAGCAGATACGCAGTATTTT.

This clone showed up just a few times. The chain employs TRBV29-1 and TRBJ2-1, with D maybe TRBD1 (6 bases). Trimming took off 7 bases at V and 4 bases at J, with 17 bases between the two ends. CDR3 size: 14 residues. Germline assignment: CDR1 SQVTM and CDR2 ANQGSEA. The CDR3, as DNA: TGCAGCGCCTCCCGGGACAAAGATTACAATGAGCAGTTCTTC. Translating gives CSASRDKDYNEQFF.

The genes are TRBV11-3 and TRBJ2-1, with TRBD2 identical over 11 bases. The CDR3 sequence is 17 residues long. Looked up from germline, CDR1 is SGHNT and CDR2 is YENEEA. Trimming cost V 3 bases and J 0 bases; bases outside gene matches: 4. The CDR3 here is CASSLGLAAFSYNEQFF. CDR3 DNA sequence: TGTGCCAGCAGCTTGGGACTAGCGGCGTTCTCCTACAATGAGCAGTTCTTC.

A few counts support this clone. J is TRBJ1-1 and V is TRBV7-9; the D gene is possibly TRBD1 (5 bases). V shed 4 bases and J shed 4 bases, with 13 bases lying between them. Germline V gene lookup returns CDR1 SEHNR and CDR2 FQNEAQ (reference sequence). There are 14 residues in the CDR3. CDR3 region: CASSSGTTATEAFF. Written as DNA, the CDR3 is TGTGCCAGCAGCTCCGGGACGACCGCCACTGAAGCTTTCTTT.

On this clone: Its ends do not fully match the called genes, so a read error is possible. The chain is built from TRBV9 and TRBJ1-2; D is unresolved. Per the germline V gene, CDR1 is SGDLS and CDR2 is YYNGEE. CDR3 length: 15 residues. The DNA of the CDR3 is TGTGCCGGCAGCGTAGATTCCGAACGGCTCTATGGCTACACCTTC. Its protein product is CAGSVDSERLYGYTF.

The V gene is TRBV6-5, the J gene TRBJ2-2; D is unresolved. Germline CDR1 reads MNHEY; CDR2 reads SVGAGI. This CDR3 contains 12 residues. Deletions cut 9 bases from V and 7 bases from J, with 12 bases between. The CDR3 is CASGIFSGELFF. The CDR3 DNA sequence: TGTGCCAGTGGGATATTCAGCGGGGAGCTGTTTTTT.

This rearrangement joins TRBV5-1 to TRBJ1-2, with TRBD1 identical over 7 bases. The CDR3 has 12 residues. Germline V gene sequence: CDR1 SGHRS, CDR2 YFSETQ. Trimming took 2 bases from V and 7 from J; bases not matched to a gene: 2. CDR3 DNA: TGCGCCAGCAGCTTCGACAGGGCTGGCTACACCTTC. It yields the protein CASSFDRAGYTF. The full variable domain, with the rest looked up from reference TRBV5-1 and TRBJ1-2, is KAGVTQTPRYLIKTRGQQVTLSCSPISGHRSVSWYQQTPGQGLQFLFEYFSETQRNKGNFPGRFSGRQFSNSRSEMNVSTLELGDSALYLCASSFDRAGYTFGSGTRLTVV.

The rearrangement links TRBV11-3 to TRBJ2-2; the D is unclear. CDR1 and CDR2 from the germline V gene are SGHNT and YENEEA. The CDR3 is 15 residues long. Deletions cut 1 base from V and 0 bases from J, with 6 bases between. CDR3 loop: CASSLVTTNTGELFF. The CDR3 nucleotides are TGTGCCAGCAGCTTAGTGACAACGAACACCGGGGAGCTGTTTTTT.

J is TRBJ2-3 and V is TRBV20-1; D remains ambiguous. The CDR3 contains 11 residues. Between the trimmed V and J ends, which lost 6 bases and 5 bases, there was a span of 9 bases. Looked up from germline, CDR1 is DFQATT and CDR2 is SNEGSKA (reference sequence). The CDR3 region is CSATKGDTQYF. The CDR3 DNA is TGCAGTGCCACGAAGGGAGATACGCAGTATTTT.

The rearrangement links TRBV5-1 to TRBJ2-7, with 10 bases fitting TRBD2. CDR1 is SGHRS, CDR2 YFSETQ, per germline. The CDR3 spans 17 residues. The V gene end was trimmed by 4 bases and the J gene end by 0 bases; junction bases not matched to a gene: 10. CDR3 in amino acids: CASSGGFLAGDSYEQYF. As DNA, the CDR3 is TGCGCCAGCAGCGGGGGGTTCCTAGCGGGAGACTCCTACGAGCAGTACTTC.

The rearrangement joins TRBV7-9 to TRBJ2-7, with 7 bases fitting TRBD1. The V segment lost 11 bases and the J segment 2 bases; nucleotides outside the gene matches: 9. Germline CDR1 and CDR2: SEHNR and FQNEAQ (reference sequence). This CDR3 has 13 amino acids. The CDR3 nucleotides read TGTGCCGGAGGACAGGCAGGACCCTACGAGCAGTACTTC. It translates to CAGGQAGPYEQYF.

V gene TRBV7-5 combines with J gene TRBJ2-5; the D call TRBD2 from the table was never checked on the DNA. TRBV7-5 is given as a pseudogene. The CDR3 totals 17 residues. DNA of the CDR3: TGTGCCAGAAGCCGACTTACGACGGTTTGGTCGGAAGAGACCCAGTACTTC. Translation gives CARSRLTTVWSEETQYF.